The clone carrying this TCR beta chain turned up a few times. The record originates from a study of regulatory T cells in long-lasting Graves disease. As for time point: newly diagnosed GD, antithyroid drugs for less than 3 months. After RNA was extracted from PBMCs, the TCR library was made from it. HTBI primers from iRepertoire and Arm-PCR of CDR3 regions yielded the TCR beta libraries. A single record per CDR3 protein comes from TCRdb applying MiXCR to the multiplex PCR reads. The sample consists of 200,000 to 300,000 distinct CDR3 sequences, 20% to 25% of them appearing once. Germline CDR1 reads SQVTM; CDR2 reads ANQGSEA. The CDR3 consists of 14 residues. V lost 6 bases to trimming and J lost 2 bases, with 17 bases between them.

This TCR came from a female donor with Graves disease. This rearrangement joins TRBV29-1 to TRBJ2-7, with D uncertain. This specimen was peripheral blood mononuclear cells (PBMCs), taken at new diagnosis, from a patient treated with antithyroid drugs. CDR3 DNA: TGCAGCGTGAAGTTCGGCCGGATCCCCTACGAGCAGTACTTC. This sequence encodes CSVKFGRIPYEQYF.